This T cell receptor beta chain was observed in a study of spatial heterogeneity in lung cancer. Study-wide results and limits: Resection saw ubiquitous expanded tumor TCRs appear in blood more than follow-up did.

This clonotype was counted at least ten times. Its antigen is as yet unknown. MiXCR was run by TCRdb on the 5' RACE reads, yielding one entry per CDR3 protein. Of roughly 9,800 distinct CDR3 sequences in the sample, roughly 5% were seen once. Time point denoted: sample taken at primary tumor resection. No cell sorting; template was whole RNA from tumor, lung tissue or PBMC. There were 75 or so donors, all of them untreated patients with early-stage non-small cell lung cancer. Trimming took 1 base from V and 4 from J; bases not matched to a gene: 7. Germline V gives CDR1 SGHTA, CDR2 FQGNSA. The CDR3 runs 16 residues.

V usage is TRBV7-2 and J usage is TRBJ2-7; 10 nucleotides align to TRBD1. Here the sequenced sample was PBMCs, taken at surgery. The receptor was isolated from a male donor with early-stage non-small cell lung cancer. The CDR3 spells CASSLGQGATGYEQYF. The CDR3 DNA is TGTGCCAGCAGCTTAGGACAGGGGGCAACGGGGTACGAGCAGTACTTC.